These 30 T cell receptor beta chains originate from one sample sequenced in a study of CXCR3-negative and CXCR3-positive naive CD8 T cells (dated by TCRdb to the late 2010s). TCRdb records NextSeq 550 as the sequencer. The Human TCR Profiling Kit (MiLaboratory) was used to prepare UMI-labeled 5' RACE TRB cDNA libraries. TCRdb reprocessed the reads and lists each CDR3 protein sequence as a single entry, with no DNA. The sample's records list 100,000 to 150,000 distinct CDR3 sequences. The ten largest account for approximately 0.3% of the sample. What was sequenced was naive CXCR3- CD8+ T cells from blood. According to the study, the label for this sample's cell subset or site signals: CD45RO-CCR7+CD27+CD95- naive CD8+ T cells lacking CXCR3 (TNR3-). The receptors were gathered from a human donor in good health. Some clones in this sample may be carry-over from other donors' samples.

CDR3: CASSSTSNTGELFF. The chain combines TRBV11-2 with TRBJ2-2. Germline V CDR1 and CDR2: SGHAT, FQNNGV. This CDR3 has 14 residues.

The chain carries TRBV7-8 and TRBJ2-1. CDR3 length: 16 residues. Germline CDR1 and CDR2: SGHVS and FQNEAQ. The chain's CDR3 is CASSLEVFDSNNEQFF.

The chain recombines TRBV2 with TRBJ1-2; TCRdb reports TRBD1, a call that lacks DNA to check it against. The CDR3 has 14 residues. CDR1 and CDR2 from the germline V gene are SNHLY and FYNNEI. Here the CDR3 reads CASSDMDVPYGYTF.

The gene calls are TRBV6-6 and TRBJ2-3; TCRdb lists TRBD1, though no DNA is available to test this call. The CDR3 extends over 14 amino acids. The germline V gene encodes CDR1 MNHNY and CDR2 SVGAGI (reference sequence). CDR3 protein: CARFRDGARDTQYF.

The chain links TRBV12-3 or TRBV12-4 to TRBJ2-7. The CDR3 is made up of 11 amino acids. The CDR3 loop reads CASTDSYEQYF.

V and J are TRBV15 and TRBJ2-1; as DNA is missing, the TRBD1 call by TCRdb cannot be tested. There are 13 residues in the CDR3. Germline V gene sequence: CDR1 LNHNV, CDR2 YYDKDF (reference sequence). The CDR3 sequence is CATSARVVNEQFF.

The chain carries TRBV6-5 and TRBJ1-2. The germline gives CDR1 MNHEY, CDR2 SVGAGI. The CDR3 sequence is 15 residues long. This CDR3 reads CASSLQRVGNYGYTF.

V gene TRBV5-1 combines with J gene TRBJ2-2; the TRBD2 assignment by TCRdb is unverifiable without DNA. Per germline, CDR1 SGHRS and CDR2 YFSETQ. The CDR3 has 18 amino acids. The CDR3 loop reads CASSLVPPSGGYTGELFF.

The chain employs TRBV6-6 and TRBJ2-2; TCRdb calls TRBD2, which cannot be checked without DNA. Germline lookup yields CDR1 MNHNY and CDR2 SVGAGI (reference sequence). The length of the CDR3 is 17 residues. The CDR3 is CASSYPPGLWNTGELFF.

J is TRBJ2-7 and V is TRBV9. The CDR3 totals 14 residues. CDR1 and CDR2 from the germline V gene are SGDLS and YYNGEE. CDR3 sequence reads: CASSTGQGPYEQYF.

The chain links TRBV3-1 to TRBJ1-1. The CDR3 is 15 amino acids. Germline loops: CDR1 LGHDT, CDR2 YNNKEL (reference sequence). CDR3 sequence reads: CASSPLGEMNTEAFF.

The chain links TRBV12-3 or TRBV12-4 to TRBJ2-3; there is no DNA to check the TCRdb D call of TRBD1. This CDR3 is 13 amino acids long. CDR3 residues: CASSPGGADTQYF.

The V call is TRBV19, the J call TRBJ2-7; TCRdb outputs TRBD2, but without DNA this stays unchecked. The V gene's germline CDR1 is LNHDA and CDR2 SQIVND (reference sequence). The CDR3 is 14 amino acids. The CDR3 loop reads CASKLAGDSYEQYF.

The V call is TRBV5-1, the J call TRBJ2-7. The CDR3 contains 15 residues. Germline values: CDR1 SGHRS, CDR2 YFSETQ. CDR3 protein: CASSLYSGSSYEQYF.

The chain has TRBV9 and TRBJ2-7; the D gene TCRdb calls, TRBD1, cannot be checked with no DNA. Germline CDR1 is SGDLS and CDR2 is YYNGEE. The length of the CDR3 is 13 residues. The CDR3: CASSPGAAYEQYF.

The rearrangement links TRBV19 to TRBJ2-7; no DNA is available, so the TRBD1 call from TCRdb remains unchecked. The CDR3 is 15 residues long. Germline V lookup: CDR1 LNHDA, CDR2 SQIVND (reference sequence). The CDR3 here is CASSIAGFPAHEQYF.

The CDR3 spells CASSHDKQGTDTQYF. The chain links TRBV4-1 to TRBJ2-3; TCRdb selects TRBD1, and the lack of DNA leaves this call unchecked. This CDR3 is 15 amino acids long. Germline CDR1 is MGHRA and CDR2 is YSYEKL.

J is TRBJ1-2 and V is TRBV6-6; there is no DNA to check the TCRdb D call of TRBD1. Germline loops: CDR1 MNHNY, CDR2 SVGAGI (reference sequence). This CDR3 is 15 amino acids long. CDR3 residues: CASSSSGQGANGYTF.

This chain uses TRBV30 with TRBJ2-6. The CDR3 loop spans 15 amino acids. Germline CDR1 and CDR2: GTSNPN and SVGIG (reference sequence). CDR3: CAWSDTGFGANVLTF.

The J gene is TRBJ2-5, the V gene TRBV7-8; TCRdb picks TRBD1, but there is no DNA to check that call. This CDR3 is 15 amino acids long. Germline V gene lookup returns CDR1 SGHVS and CDR2 FQNEAQ. CDR3 amino acids: CASSLGVTVKETQYF.

The chain has TRBV25-1 and TRBJ2-2; TCRdb names TRBD1, which stays unverified in the absence of DNA. Per germline, CDR1 MGHDK and CDR2 SYGVNS. The CDR3 contains 15 residues. Here the CDR3 reads CASSPGTPRAGELFF. The entire variable domain, with the rest obtained from reference TRBV25-1 and TRBJ2-2, is as follows: EADIYQTPRYLVIGTGKKITLECSQTMGHDKMYWYQQDPGMELHLIHYSYGVNSTEKGDLSSESTVSRIRTEHFPLTLESARPSHTSQYLCASSPGTPRAGELFFGEGSRLTVL.

The gene calls are TRBV15 and TRBJ2-1; the TCRdb D gene call, TRBD2, has no DNA to confirm it. There are 17 residues in the CDR3. Germline V lookup: CDR1 LNHNV, CDR2 YYDKDF (reference sequence). CDR3 in amino acids: CATSRDIFSGPTDEQFF. The full variable domain, its missing parts supplied by reference TRBV15 and TRBJ2-1, is DAMVIQNPRYQVTQFGKPVTLSCSQTLNHNVMYWYQQKSSQAPKLLFHYYDKDFNNEADTPDNFQSRRPNTSFCFLDIRSPGLGDTAMYLCATSRDIFSGPTDEQFFGPGTRLTVL.

V usage is TRBV3-1 and J usage is TRBJ2-7. Per germline, CDR1 LGHDT and CDR2 YNNKEL (reference sequence). The CDR3 consists of 13 residues. This CDR3 is CASSHPYSYEQYF.

The rearrangement joins TRBV19 to TRBJ1-5. Germline V CDR1 and CDR2: LNHDA, SQIVND (reference sequence). CDR3 length: 12 residues. CDR3 region: CASEDLNQPQHF.

V is TRBV6-5 and J is TRBJ1-5; the D gene TCRdb calls, TRBD1, cannot be checked with no DNA. Germline assignment: CDR1 MNHEY and CDR2 SVGAGI. CDR3 size: 12 residues. The CDR3 sequence is CASSDRGQPQHF.

The genes are TRBV27 and TRBJ2-1; the TCRdb D gene call, TRBD2, has no DNA to confirm it. Germline lookup yields CDR1 MNHEY and CDR2 SMNVEV (reference sequence). The CDR3 loop spans 15 amino acids. This CDR3 is CASSSLPLYGNEQFF.

The chain joins TRBV7-9 to TRBJ2-1; no DNA is available, so the TRBD2 call from TCRdb remains unchecked. This CDR3 is 17 amino acids long. Germline lookup yields CDR1 SEHNR and CDR2 FQNEAQ (reference sequence). The CDR3 is CASSPPLAGESYNEQFF.

The rearrangement uses TRBV28 and TRBJ1-5; TCRdb designates TRBD1, a call that cannot be tested without DNA. The germline V gene encodes CDR1 MDHEN and CDR2 SYDVKM. The CDR3 is made up of 18 amino acids. CDR3 residues: CASIQTLDSPSSNQPQHF.

The chain joins TRBV4-1 to TRBJ2-5; TCRdb designates TRBD2, a call that cannot be tested without DNA. The CDR3 runs 17 residues. Germline lookup yields CDR1 MGHRA and CDR2 YSYEKL. This CDR3 is CASSQALAGGGLKTQYF.

The V gene is TRBV5-1, the J gene TRBJ2-7. The CDR3 covers 16 residues. Per the germline V gene, CDR1 is SGHRS and CDR2 is YFSETQ. CDR3 protein: CASSLSLTENIYEQYF.